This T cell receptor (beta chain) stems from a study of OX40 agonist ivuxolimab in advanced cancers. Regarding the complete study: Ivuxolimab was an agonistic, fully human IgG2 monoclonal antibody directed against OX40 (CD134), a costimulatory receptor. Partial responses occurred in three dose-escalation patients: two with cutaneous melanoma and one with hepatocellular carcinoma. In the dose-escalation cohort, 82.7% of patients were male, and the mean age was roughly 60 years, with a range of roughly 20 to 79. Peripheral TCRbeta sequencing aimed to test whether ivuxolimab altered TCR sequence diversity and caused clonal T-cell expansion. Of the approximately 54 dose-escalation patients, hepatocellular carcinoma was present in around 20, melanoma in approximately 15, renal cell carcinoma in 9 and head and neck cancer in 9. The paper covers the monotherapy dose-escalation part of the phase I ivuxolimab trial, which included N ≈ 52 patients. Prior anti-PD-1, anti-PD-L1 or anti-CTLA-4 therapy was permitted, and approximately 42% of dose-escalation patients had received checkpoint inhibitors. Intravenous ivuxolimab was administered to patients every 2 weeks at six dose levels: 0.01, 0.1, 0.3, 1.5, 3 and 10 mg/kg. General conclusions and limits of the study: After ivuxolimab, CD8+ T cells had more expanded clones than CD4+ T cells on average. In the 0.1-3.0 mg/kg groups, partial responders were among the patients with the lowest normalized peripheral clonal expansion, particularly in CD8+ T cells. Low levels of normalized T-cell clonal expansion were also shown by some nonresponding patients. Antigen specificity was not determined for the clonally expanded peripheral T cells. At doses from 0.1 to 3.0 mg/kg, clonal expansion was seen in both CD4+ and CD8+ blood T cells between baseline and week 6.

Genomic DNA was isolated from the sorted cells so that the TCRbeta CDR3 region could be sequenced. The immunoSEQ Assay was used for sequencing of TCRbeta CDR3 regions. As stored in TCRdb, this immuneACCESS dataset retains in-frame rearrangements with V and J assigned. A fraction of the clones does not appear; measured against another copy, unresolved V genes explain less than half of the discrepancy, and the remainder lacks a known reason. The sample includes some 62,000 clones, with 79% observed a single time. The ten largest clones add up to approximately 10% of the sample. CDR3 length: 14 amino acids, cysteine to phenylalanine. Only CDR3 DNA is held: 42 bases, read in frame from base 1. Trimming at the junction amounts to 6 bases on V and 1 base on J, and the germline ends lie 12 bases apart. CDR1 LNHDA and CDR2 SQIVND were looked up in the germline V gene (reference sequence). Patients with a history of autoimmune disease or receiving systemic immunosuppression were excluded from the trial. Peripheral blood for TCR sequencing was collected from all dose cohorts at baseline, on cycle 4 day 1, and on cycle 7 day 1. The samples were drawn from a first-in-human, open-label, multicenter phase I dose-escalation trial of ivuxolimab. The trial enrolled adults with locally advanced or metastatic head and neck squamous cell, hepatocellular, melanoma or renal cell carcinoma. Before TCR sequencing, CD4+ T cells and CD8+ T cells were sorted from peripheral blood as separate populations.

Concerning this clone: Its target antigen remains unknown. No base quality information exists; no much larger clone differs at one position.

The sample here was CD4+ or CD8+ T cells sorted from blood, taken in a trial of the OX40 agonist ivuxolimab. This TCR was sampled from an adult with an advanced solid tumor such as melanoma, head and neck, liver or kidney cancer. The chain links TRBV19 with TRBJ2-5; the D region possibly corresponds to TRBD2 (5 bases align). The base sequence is TGTGCCAGTAGCTCGGGGTCAAGCCAAGAGACCCAGTACTTC. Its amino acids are CASSSGSSQETQYF.